These 7 T cell receptor beta chains share one sample of origin, sequenced in a study of blood T cells in healthy people across ages. With a J-beta primer mix and a sample-barcoded 5' primer, a second PCR ran about 6 to 11 cycles. MiXCR was run by TCRdb on the 5' RACE reads, yielding one entry per CDR3 protein. Here the sample spans approximately 830,000 distinct CDR3 sequences, approximately 67% being singletons. The specimen sequenced was blood. These receptors all stem from a man aged 25-45 years in good health.

The rearrangement joins TRBV11-3 to TRBJ2-6; D is undetermined. V dropped 4 bases and J dropped 0 bases, with 13 bases sitting between them. The CDR3 totals 17 residues. The germline V gene has CDR1 SGHNT and CDR2 YENEEA. The CDR3 nucleotides read TGTGCCAGCAGCTCAGGTGCCCGGAACTCTGGGGCCAACGTCCTGACTTTC. Translated: CASSSGARNSGANVLTF.

Worth noting for this clonotype: This may stem from a read error, because a much larger clone lies one nucleotide away. The chain's CDR3 is CASSVGQHYEQYF. In nucleotides, the CDR3 is TGTGCCAGCAGTGTAGGGCAGCACTACGAGCAGTACTTC. The chain recombines TRBV28 with TRBJ2-7; D is unclear. CDR1 and CDR2 (germline): MDHEN, SYDVKM. CDR3 size: 13 residues. Trimming pared 5 bases from V and 3 bases from J, leaving 11 bases between.

The sample holds a few counts of this clonotype. This rearrangement joins TRBV20-1 to TRBJ2-7; D not certain. The germline V and J ends were trimmed by 4 bases and 2 bases, with 18 bases remaining between them. The germline CDR1 and CDR2 sequences are DFQATT and SNEGSKA (reference sequence). The CDR3 loop spans 15 amino acids. CDR3: CSATPRDTLTYEQYF. DNA of the CDR3: TGCAGTGCTACGCCCCGTGACACCTTAACCTACGAGCAGTACTTC.

This clonotype was seen only a few times. V and J are TRBV7-2 and TRBJ1-2, with 11 nucleotides matching TRBD1. This CDR3 spans 17 amino acids. In germline, CDR1 is SGHTA, CDR2 FQGNSA. Trimming removed 5 bases from V and 0 bases from J; junction bases left unmatched: 8. CDR3 nucleotide sequence: TGTGCCAGCAGCGCAGGACAGGGGGCATTTGCTAACTATGGCTACACCTTC. Translating it yields CASSAGQGAFANYGYTF.

There are a few counts of this clonotype. The chain links TRBV6-5 to TRBJ1-6; 10 positions agree with TRBD1. This CDR3 comprises 18 residues. The germline V gene has CDR1 MNHEY and CDR2 SVGAGI. The V gene end was trimmed by 4 bases and the J gene end by 4 bases; junction bases not matched to a gene: 10. CDR3 sequence (DNA): TGTGCCAGCAGTTTGGGACAGGGGATCCGACTTTATAATTCACCCCTCCACTTT. This sequence encodes CASSLGQGIRLYNSPLHF.

The table lists this clonotype with a few counts. The chain uses TRBV12-3 or TRBV12-4 and TRBJ2-7; 8 nucleotides agree with TRBD1. The CDR3 has 15 residues. V shed 5 bases and J 4 bases; nucleotides not matched to a gene: 10. Here the CDR3 reads CASSRLRTGQYEQYF. CDR3 bases: TGTGCCAGCAGTAGACTAAGGACAGGGCAATACGAGCAGTACTTC.

The chain links TRBV6-5 to TRBJ1-4; TRBD1 is a possible D gene (6 bases). V was shortened by 4 bases and J by 1 base, with 10 bases between the two germline ends. Germline CDR1 and CDR2: MNHEY and SVGAGI. There are 15 residues in the CDR3. The CDR3 region is CASSFGRGTNEKLFF. In DNA, the CDR3 is TGTGCCAGCAGTTTTGGCAGGGGAACTAATGAAAAACTGTTTTTT.